The sequence of this T cell receptor beta chain was determined in a study of beta chain features in type 1 diabetes. Investigators reverse transcribed all isolated RNA, so they sequenced expressed TCRB transcripts. Generated by immunoSEQ multiplex PCR, the TCRdb table keeps only in-frame clones and is missing some. The data show tens of thousands of clones, approximately 32% seen once. V was pared by 4 bases and J by 0 bases, with 3 bases of the junction left unmatched. The CDR3 runs to 15 residues. The germline CDR1 and CDR2 sequences are SGHNT and YYREEE (reference sequence). The sequencing input was stem cell memory CD4+ T cells from blood. The TCR was taken from a woman under 30 in good health. This chain joins TRBV5-4 and TRBJ2-2; 7 bases fit TRBD1. This chain's CDR3 is CASSRDSANTGELFF. The CDR3 bases are TGTGCCAGCAGCAGGGACAGCGCGAACACCGGGGAGCTGTTTTTT.